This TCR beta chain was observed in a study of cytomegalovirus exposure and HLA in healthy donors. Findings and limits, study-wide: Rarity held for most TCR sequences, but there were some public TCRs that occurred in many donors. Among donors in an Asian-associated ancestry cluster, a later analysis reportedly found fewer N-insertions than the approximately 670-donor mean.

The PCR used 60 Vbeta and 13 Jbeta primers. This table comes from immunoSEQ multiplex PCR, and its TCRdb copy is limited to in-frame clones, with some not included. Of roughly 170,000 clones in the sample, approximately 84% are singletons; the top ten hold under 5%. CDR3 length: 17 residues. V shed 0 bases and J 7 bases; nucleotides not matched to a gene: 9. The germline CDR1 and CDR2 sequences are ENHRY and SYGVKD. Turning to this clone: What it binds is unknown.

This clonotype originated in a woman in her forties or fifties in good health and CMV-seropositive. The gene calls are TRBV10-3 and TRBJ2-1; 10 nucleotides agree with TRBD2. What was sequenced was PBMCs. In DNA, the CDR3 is TGTGCCATCAGTGAGTCGAAGGTCCTAGCGGGAGAGAATGAGCAGTTCTTC. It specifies CAISESKVLAGENEQFF.